Here is one T cell receptor beta chain with its context. Its target antigen remains unknown. Base qualities are not provided; no much larger clone lies one nucleotide away. The entry originates in a study of CD8+ T cells in alopecia areata (dated by TCRdb to the late 2010s). Some background on the complete study: The study used high-throughput TCRbeta sequencing to examine T cell clonal expansion in alopecia areata, in both the C3H/HeJ mouse model and human patients. Scalp clonality was compared among normal scalp (n=4), patchy alopecia areata scalp (n=8), and alopecia totalis/universalis scalp (n=8). On the human side, TCRbeta sequencing was run on scalp tissue and on sorted CD4+ and CD8+ peripheral blood T cells from healthy controls and from alopecia areata patients with either patchy or totalis/universalis disease. RNA was extracted with the PAXgene miRNA kit for fixed scalp, the miRNeasy kit for PBMCs, and the RNeasy kit for mouse skin. TCRbeta CDR3 regions were amplified by immunoSEQ multiplex PCR using 35 Vbeta forward and 13 Jbeta reverse primers. Points the paper makes about the study in general: Shared TCR sequences between patients were less evident than in mice, which may be partly attributable to HLA diversity in the patient population. Lesional scalp, especially in alopecia totalis/universalis, showed higher clonality and more expanded CD8+ clones than normal scalp, suggesting antigenic drive. Scalp TCR repertoire analysis is complicated because resident alphabeta T cells in normal human skin are also sequenced, whereas mouse skin is dominated by gammadelta T cells.

The method behind the library was the immunoSEQ multiplex PCR assay. RNA was extracted from all samples and reverse transcribed into cDNA, which served as template for TCR sequencing. SuperScript III was used to make first-strand cDNA, primed with a 2:1 mix of oligo-dT and random hexamers. A synthetic immune receptor repertoire was used to assess amplification bias, and residual bias was removed computationally. The source study handled its data this way. Raw reads were preprocessed to remove errors, and CDR3 was defined by IMGT conventions from the conserved cysteine to phenylalanine. Clonality was computed by normalizing Shannon entropy by log2 of the number of productive unique TCRs and subtracting the result from 1. Whether scalp clones were CD4 or CD8 was inferred by matching scalp TCRbeta sequences against CD4 and CD8 repertoires sorted from blood. The clones in this table, taken by TCRdb from immuneACCESS, are in-frame only. Not every clone is retained; where verified, under half of the shortfall comes from an unresolved V gene, and the cause of the rest is unknown. V, J and clone size reflect that table, while D and trimming were determined from the DNA. The sample table records some 200,000 clones; 56% of these occur just once. The ten largest clones take up approximately 4.9% of the sample.

After PBMCs were isolated by density centrifugation and stained for CD3, CD4 and CD8, a FACSAria was used to sort CD4+ and CD8+ T cells. Scalp biopsies and blood samples were provided by unaffected controls. Sequences PRHDT (CDR1) and FYEKMQ (CDR2) are obtained from the germline V gene (reference sequence). Relative to germline, V is missing 4 bases and J is missing 4 bases, with 9 bases of the junction outside any gene match. Spanning cysteine to phenylalanine, the CDR3 consists of 15 amino acids. Of all the DNA, just the CDR3 is kept, 45 bases in frame from base 1. In this chain, TRBV13 is recombined with TRBJ1-2; 7 nucleotides in the junction match TRBD1. Sequencing input: CD8+ T cells sorted from blood. This TCR came from a human donor in good health. The CDR3 here reads CASSSRMDRPYGYTF. The nucleotides read TGTGCCAGCAGCTCCCGGATGGACAGGCCCTATGGCTACACCTTC.